Listed below are T cell receptor beta chains from one sample, sequenced in a study of regulatory T cells in long-lasting Graves disease. TCRdb recomputed calls from the multiplex PCR reads with MiXCR, one row per CDR3 protein. The profile shows about 520,000 distinct CDR3 sequences, about 11% of them singletons. This sample also appeared in a second study, on T cells in Graves' hyperthyroidism and ophthalmopathy.

The starting material was peripheral blood mononuclear cells (PBMCs), obtained at new diagnosis, from a patient treated with antithyroid drugs. These receptors originate from a woman aged 25-40 years with Graves disease. The CDR3 runs from the conserved cysteine through the conserved F or W. Each record gives: J gene, D gene, clone size, V gene, CDR3 protein, CDR3 DNA. A D gene is named only where the DNA matches it firmly. Size is omitted from some rows. Given values are once, few, many or a class for expanded clones.

j_call: TRBJ2-2
d_call: -
clone_size: many
v_call: TRBV20-1
cdr3_aa: CSASFLGGTGELFF
cdr3_nt: TGCAGTGCTAGCTTCTTAGGGGGCACCGGGGAGCTGTTTTTT

j_call: TRBJ2-1
d_call: TRBD1
clone_size: many
v_call: TRBV10-3
cdr3_aa: CAIRPGQGAYNEQFF
cdr3_nt: TGTGCCATCAGGCCGGGACAGGGGGCCTACAATGAGCAGTTCTTC

j_call: TRBJ2-2
d_call: -
clone_size: many
v_call: TRBV11-2
cdr3_aa: CASSISLSGELFF
cdr3_nt: TGTGCCAGCAGCATCTCTCTATCCGGGGAGCTGTTTTTT

j_call: TRBJ2-1
d_call: -
clone_size: many
v_call: TRBV6-2/TRBV6-3
cdr3_aa: CASSYSAGRTNNEQFF
cdr3_nt: TGTGCCAGCAGTTACTCCGCCGGGCGGACAAACAATGAGCAGTTCTTC

j_call: TRBJ2-1
d_call: -
clone_size: many
v_call: TRBV7-3
cdr3_aa: CASSAQGNEQFF
cdr3_nt: TGTGCCAGCAGCGCCCAGGGGAATGAGCAGTTCTTC

j_call: TRBJ1-1
d_call: -
clone_size: many
v_call: TRBV2
cdr3_aa: CASSHERGKNTEAFF
cdr3_nt: TGTGCCAGCAGTCACGAACGCGGGAAGAACACTGAAGCTTTCTTT

j_call: TRBJ1-2
d_call: -
clone_size: many
v_call: TRBV6-5
cdr3_aa: CASSFRGLSSYGYTF
cdr3_nt: TGTGCCAGCAGTTTCAGGGGTCTGTCCTCTTATGGCTACACCTTC

j_call: TRBJ1-1
d_call: TRBD1
clone_size: many
v_call: TRBV5-1
cdr3_aa: CASSLYTGGDSVNTEAFF
cdr3_nt: TGTGCCAGCAGCTTGTATACAGGGGGCGATTCCGTGAACACTGAAGCTTTCTTT

j_call: TRBJ1-2
d_call: TRBD1
clone_size: many
v_call: TRBV9
cdr3_aa: CASSVDAGGGYGYTF
cdr3_nt: TGTGCCAGCAGCGTAGACGCAGGGGGGGGTTATGGCTACACCTTC

j_call: TRBJ2-3
d_call: TRBD2
clone_size: many
v_call: TRBV12-3/TRBV12-4
cdr3_aa: CASSYSGIFTDTQYF
cdr3_nt: TGTGCCAGCAGTTATAGCGGGATCTTCACAGATACGCAGTATTTT

j_call: TRBJ2-3
d_call: -
clone_size: few
v_call: TRBV7-9
cdr3_aa: CASSLGSGIGADTQYF
cdr3_nt: TGTGCCAGCAGCTTAGGCTCAGGCATTGGAGCAGATACGCAGTATTTT

j_call: TRBJ2-3
d_call: TRBD1
clone_size: many
v_call: TRBV18
cdr3_aa: CASSPGQGSTDTQYF
cdr3_nt: TGTGCCAGCTCACCGGGACAGGGGTCCACAGATACGCAGTATTTT

j_call: TRBJ2-4
d_call: -
clone_size: many
v_call: TRBV13
cdr3_aa: CASSLVSASSENIQYF
cdr3_nt: TGTGCCAGCAGCTTAGTATCTGCTAGCAGTGAAAACATTCAGTACTTC

j_call: TRBJ1-5
d_call: -
clone_size: many
v_call: TRBV20-1
cdr3_aa: CSARESPFQPQHF
cdr3_nt: TGCAGTGCTAGAGAGAGCCCATTTCAGCCCCAGCATTTT

j_call: TRBJ2-3
d_call: TRBD2
clone_size: -
v_call: TRBV19
cdr3_aa: CASRPGTSVKDTQYF
cdr3_nt: TGTGCCAGTAGACCCGGGACTAGCGTTAAAGATACGCAGTATTTT

j_call: TRBJ1-5
d_call: TRBD1
clone_size: few
v_call: TRBV6-1
cdr3_aa: CAGGQVRGQPQHF
cdr3_nt: TGTGCAGGGGGACAGGTTCGGGGGCAGCCCCAGCATTTT

j_call: TRBJ2-7
d_call: TRBD2
clone_size: -
v_call: TRBV2
cdr3_aa: CASIRSGRRYEQYF
cdr3_nt: TGTGCCAGCATCCGTAGCGGGAGACGATACGAGCAGTACTTC

j_call: TRBJ2-7
d_call: -
clone_size: many
v_call: TRBV2
cdr3_aa: CASSVDIRPEQYF
cdr3_nt: TGTGCCAGCAGCGTGGACATCCGACCCGAGCAGTACTTC

j_call: TRBJ2-7
d_call: TRBD2
clone_size: -
v_call: TRBV27
cdr3_aa: CASSSLGGRLHEQYF
cdr3_nt: TGTGCCAGCAGTTCCCTCGGCGGGAGGCTCCACGAGCAGTACTTC

j_call: TRBJ1-1
d_call: -
clone_size: many
v_call: TRBV6-5
cdr3_aa: CASSSYTTGEAFF
cdr3_nt: TGTGCCAGCAGTTCCTATACGACGGGTGAAGCTTTCTTT

j_call: TRBJ1-2
d_call: -
clone_size: many
v_call: TRBV18
cdr3_aa: CASSGDVNYGYTF
cdr3_nt: TGTGCCAGCTCAGGGGACGTTAACTATGGCTACACCTTC

j_call: TRBJ2-7
d_call: TRBD2
clone_size: few
v_call: TRBV4-2
cdr3_aa: CASSRSTSGINEQYF
cdr3_nt: TGTGCCAGCAGCCGGTCGACTAGCGGGATAAACGAGCAGTACTTC

j_call: TRBJ1-2
d_call: TRBD1
clone_size: many
v_call: TRBV27
cdr3_aa: CASSDRGSYGYTF
cdr3_nt: TGTGCCAGCAGTGACAGGGGATCCTATGGCTACACCTTC

j_call: TRBJ2-1
d_call: TRBD2
clone_size: -
v_call: TRBV30
cdr3_aa: CAWIGGSNEQFF
cdr3_nt: TGTGCCTGGATCGGGGGGTCTAATGAGCAGTTCTTC

j_call: TRBJ2-1
d_call: -
clone_size: -
v_call: TRBV14
cdr3_aa: CASSLAIRNEQFF
cdr3_nt: TGTGCCAGCAGTTTAGCTATCAGGAATGAGCAGTTCTTC

j_call: TRBJ2-2
d_call: TRBD2
clone_size: many
v_call: TRBV6-1
cdr3_aa: CASRHTIQSGRARTGELFF
cdr3_nt: TGTGCCAGCAGGCACACTATTCAGAGCGGGAGGGCCCGAACCGGGGAGCTGTTTTTT

j_call: TRBJ2-3
d_call: -
clone_size: few
v_call: TRBV14
cdr3_aa: CASSRQGLRNTDTQYF
cdr3_nt: TGTGCCAGCAGCCGCCAGGGTTTGAGGAACACAGATACGCAGTATTTT

j_call: TRBJ2-5
d_call: TRBD2
clone_size: -
v_call: TRBV5-4
cdr3_aa: CASSLNGGQETQYF
cdr3_nt: TGTGCCAGCAGCTTGAACGGGGGGCAAGAGACCCAGTACTTC

j_call: TRBJ2-3
d_call: -
clone_size: -
v_call: TRBV7-2
cdr3_aa: CASSSSGTGGDTQYF
cdr3_nt: TGTGCCAGCAGCTCCTCCGGGACTGGAGGGGATACGCAGTATTTT

j_call: TRBJ2-7
d_call: TRBD1
clone_size: many
v_call: TRBV28
cdr3_aa: CASRRQGHYEQYF
cdr3_nt: TGTGCCAGCAGAAGACAGGGCCACTACGAGCAGTACTTC

j_call: TRBJ1-1
d_call: -
clone_size: -
v_call: TRBV28
cdr3_aa: CASGMSGGVIPEAFF
cdr3_nt: TGTGCCAGCGGAATGTCCGGGGGGGTAATCCCTGAAGCTTTCTTT

j_call: TRBJ2-1
d_call: -
clone_size: many
v_call: TRBV27
cdr3_aa: CASSFRGDNEQFF
cdr3_nt: TGTGCCAGCAGTTTCCGAGGGGACAATGAGCAGTTCTTC

j_call: TRBJ2-7
d_call: -
clone_size: many
v_call: TRBV27
cdr3_aa: CASSLRQPYEQYF
cdr3_nt: TGTGCCAGCAGCCTTCGACAGCCCTACGAGCAGTACTTC

j_call: TRBJ2-3
d_call: TRBD2
clone_size: many
v_call: TRBV28
cdr3_aa: CASSLWFSGRPDTQYF
cdr3_nt: TGTGCCAGCAGTTTATGGTTTAGCGGGAGGCCAGATACGCAGTATTTT

j_call: TRBJ1-1
d_call: TRBD1
clone_size: many
v_call: TRBV12-3/TRBV12-4
cdr3_aa: CASSRPFDRGRPRNTEAFF
cdr3_nt: TGTGCCAGCAGCCGTCCCTTTGACAGGGGGCGTCCCCGGAACACTGAAGCTTTCTTT

j_call: TRBJ2-7
d_call: -
clone_size: few
v_call: TRBV10-3
cdr3_aa: CAISLGGDLEQYF
cdr3_nt: TGTGCCATCAGTTTGGGCGGAGATTTGGAGCAGTACTTC

j_call: TRBJ1-2
d_call: -
clone_size: many
v_call: TRBV28
cdr3_aa: CANSYSGSNPYGYTF
cdr3_nt: TGTGCCAACAGTTACTCGGGGTCCAACCCCTATGGCTACACCTTC

j_call: TRBJ2-3
d_call: TRBD2
clone_size: few
v_call: TRBV9
cdr3_aa: CASSVGASGYTDTQYF
cdr3_nt: TGTGCCAGCAGCGTAGGGGCTAGCGGATACACAGATACGCAGTATTTT

j_call: TRBJ2-7
d_call: -
clone_size: many
v_call: TRBV20-1
cdr3_aa: CSARGGTGVGYEQYF
cdr3_nt: TGCAGTGCGCGGGGGGGGACAGGGGTAGGTTACGAGCAGTACTTC

j_call: TRBJ2-1
d_call: -
clone_size: many
v_call: TRBV28
cdr3_aa: CASSFLGQVFNEQFF
cdr3_nt: TGTGCCAGCAGTTTTCTTGGTCAAGTTTTCAATGAGCAGTTCTTC

j_call: TRBJ1-5
d_call: -
clone_size: few
v_call: TRBV4-1
cdr3_aa: CASSQDGGRPNQPQHF
cdr3_nt: TGCGCCAGCAGCCAAGATGGCGGCCGGCCTAATCAGCCCCAGCATTTT

j_call: TRBJ2-7
d_call: -
clone_size: many
v_call: TRBV3-1
cdr3_aa: CASSQDRVHREQYF
cdr3_nt: TGTGCCAGCAGCCAAGACAGGGTTCATCGGGAGCAGTACTTC

j_call: TRBJ2-7
d_call: TRBD2
clone_size: -
v_call: TRBV5-1
cdr3_aa: CASSWEGSSYEQYF
cdr3_nt: TGCGCCAGCAGCTGGGAGGGGAGCTCCTACGAGCAGTACTTC

j_call: TRBJ2-7
d_call: -
clone_size: -
v_call: TRBV13
cdr3_aa: CASSQTGFHEQYF
cdr3_nt: TGTGCCAGCAGCCAAACAGGGTTCCACGAGCAGTACTTC

j_call: TRBJ2-1
d_call: TRBD1
clone_size: -
v_call: TRBV6-2/TRBV6-3
cdr3_aa: CASSYSHRGNNEQFF
cdr3_nt: TGTGCCAGCAGTTACTCGCACAGGGGAAACAATGAGCAGTTCTTC

j_call: TRBJ2-1
d_call: TRBD2
clone_size: many
v_call: TRBV11-2
cdr3_aa: CASSRLSGGSYNEQFF
cdr3_nt: TGTGCCAGCAGCCGCCTCTCGGGAGGGTCCTACAATGAGCAGTTCTTC

j_call: TRBJ2-3
d_call: -
clone_size: many
v_call: TRBV7-6
cdr3_aa: CASSSKVTDTQYF
cdr3_nt: TGTGCCAGCAGCTCCAAGGTAACAGATACGCAGTATTTT

j_call: TRBJ1-3
d_call: TRBD1
clone_size: few
v_call: TRBV30
cdr3_aa: CAWRNRGYSGNTIYF
cdr3_nt: TGTGCCTGGAGGAACAGGGGGTATTCTGGAAACACCATATATTTT

j_call: TRBJ2-5
d_call: -
clone_size: many
v_call: TRBV20-1
cdr3_aa: CSANLGTQETQYF
cdr3_nt: TGCAGTGCTAATTTGGGCACCCAAGAGACCCAGTACTTC

j_call: TRBJ1-6
d_call: TRBD1
clone_size: many
v_call: TRBV28
cdr3_aa: CASSYGTGGNNSPLHF
cdr3_nt: TGTGCCAGCAGTTATGGGACAGGGGGGAACAATTCACCCCTCCACTTT